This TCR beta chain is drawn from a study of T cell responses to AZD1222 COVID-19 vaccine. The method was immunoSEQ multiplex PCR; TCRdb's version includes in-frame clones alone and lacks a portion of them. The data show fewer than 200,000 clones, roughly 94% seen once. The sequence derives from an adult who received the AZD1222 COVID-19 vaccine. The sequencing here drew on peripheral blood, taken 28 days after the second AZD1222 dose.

CDR3 nucleotide sequence: TGTGCCAGCAGCCCAAGCCACAGTTCAGATACGCAGTATTTT. It is translated as CASSPSHSSDTQYF. The rearrangement uses TRBV7-3 and TRBJ2-3; D remains unclear. The CDR3 is made up of 14 amino acids. V lost 5 bases, J lost 4 bases, and 13 bases lay in between. Per the germline V gene, CDR1 is SGHTA and CDR2 is FQGTGA.